This T cell receptor beta chain was retrieved from a study of blood T cell repertoires in COVID-19 (dated by TCRdb to the early 2020s). Study-wide context: Samples covering the acute and convalescent phases of COVID-19 were provided by collaborators in the United States, Italy and Spain. The prospective study material was composed of cDNA or gDNA derived from T cells, B-cell-depleted T cells, or PBMCs. The dataset comprised deeply sampled blood TCRbeta repertoires from subjects exposed to, actively infected with, or recovered from COVID-19. The repertoires were released in a freely available public database meant as a resource for research on the immune response to SARS-CoV-2. Samples came from the ongoing ImmuneRACE study (first 160 participants) plus 1,254 subjects from 6 global collaborators. The sample metadata nearly always contained a de-identified subject ID, COVID-19 status, age in years and sex. HLA class I and class II types, where available, came from metadata supplied by the sample provider rather than from assay-based typing. General conclusions and limits of the study: Clinical and demographic metadata were provided uncurated, with the amount varying by source and participant.

With regard to this clone: What antigen it recognizes has not been identified. Base quality data are lacking; no much larger clone is found one base away.

Measured from the cysteine to the phenylalanine, the CDR3 is 14 residues long. The entry retains the CDR3 DNA only, 42 bases that are in frame from base 1. CDR1 MNHEY and CDR2 SVGAGI are derived from the germline V gene. Trimming at the junction amounts to 2 bases on V and 4 bases on J, and the germline ends lie 11 bases apart. TCRbeta CDR3 regions were amplified from genomic DNA by means of the immunoSEQ Assay, a bias-controlled multiplex PCR. Turning to the authors' computational methods: The number of nucleated cells in each sample was estimated by amplification of reference gene primers within the assay. To quantify the absolute abundance of each unique TCRbeta CDR3 rearrangement, sequence reads were collapsed and filtered. For each sample, productive Simpson clonality was calculated by taking the square root of Simpson's diversity index across productive rearrangements. Here the immuneACCESS table is served through TCRdb, limited to in-frame sequences with V and J called. Missing clones are a known gap in these copies; in checked studies unresolved V genes cover under half, and the rest lacks a known reason. V and J calls and clone size follow that table, whereas D and trimming were derived from the DNA. The sample table holds some 380,000 clones, of which roughly 86% were seen once. The ten largest make up 1.3% of the sample.

Participants in the prospective study were enrolled through a virtual design, were aged 18 to 89 years, and lived in approximately 25 United States geographic areas. In the prospective study, cohorts were assigned on the basis of participant-reported clinical history obtained from a screening survey and a study questionnaire. Recovered participants in ImmuneRACE Cohort 3 were defined by two consecutive negative NP/OP PCR tests, clearance by a healthcare professional, or resolution of symptoms. In the prospective study, mobile phlebotomists collected whole blood, serum and a nasopharyngeal or oropharyngeal swab from each participant. Additional blood draws and questionnaires over an approximately two-month period could optionally be provided by prospective study participants. Blood samples from the prospective study were shipped frozen or at room temperature prior to DNA extraction.

The chain is made from TRBV6-5 and TRBJ1-2, with no reliable assignment of the D segment. The specimen sequenced was PBMCs or T cells enriched from blood (not recorded which). The sequence was obtained from a man aged 30 to 39 who had recovered from COVID-19. The bases read TGTGCCAGCAGTTACGCGGGTGAACTCTATGGCTACACCTTC. Translated, it reads CASSYAGELYGYTF.